A single sample gave rise to the 29 T cell receptor beta chains below, sequenced in a study of cytomegalovirus exposure and HLA in healthy donors (dated by TCRdb to about 2017). Library method: the immunoSEQ multiplex PCR assay. For the multiplex PCR, a mixture combining 60 forward primers for TCR Vbeta segments and 13 reverse primers for TCR Jbeta segments was used. TCRdb retrieved this table from immuneACCESS and kept in-frame rearrangements only. Not all clones are present; in checked studies, unresolved V genes account for under half, and no reason is known for the remainder. This sample lists over 130,000 clones; approximately 67% were detected once. Of the sample, approximately 6.5% is held by the ten largest clones. The sequenced material came from PBMCs. Receptors originate from a woman between 55 and 75 years old in good health and CMV-seronegative.

CDR3 in DNA: TGTGCCAGCAGCCTCCAGGGGGTGAACTATGGCTACACCTTC. Amino acid sequence: CASSLQGVNYGYTF. The chain couples TRBV5-8 to TRBJ1-2, with 7 bases that match TRBD1. V lost 4 bases and J lost 2; bases outside the gene matches: 5. The CDR3 is 14 amino acids. Germline V lookup: CDR1 SGHTS, CDR2 YDEGEE. The full variable domain, its missing parts supplied by reference TRBV5-8 and TRBJ1-2, is EAGVTQSPTHLIKTRGQQATLRCSPISGHTSVYWYQQALGLGLQFLLWYDEGEERNRGNFPPRFSGRQFPNYSSELNVNALELEDSALYLCASSLQGVNYGYTFGSGTRLTVV.

The rearrangement uses TRBV6-1 and TRBJ1-5; tentative D call: TRBD1 (5 bases). V was cut by 8 bases and J by 2 bases, with 16 bases left in between. The germline V gene encodes CDR1 MNHNS and CDR2 SASEGT. The CDR3 sequence is 15 residues long. CDR3: CASGARTFGNQPQHF. CDR3 bases: TGTGCCAGCGGGGCACGAACCTTCGGCAATCAGCCCCAGCATTTT.

This clone was found a few times. V usage is TRBV28 and J usage is TRBJ2-7, with 7 bases identical to TRBD2. CDR3 length: 14 amino acids. Germline V lookup: CDR1 MDHEN, CDR2 SYDVKM. The V gene end was trimmed by 6 bases and the J gene end by 4 bases; junction bases not matched to a gene: 9. The CDR3 region has the DNA TGTGCCAGCAGACCTTCCGGGACTAATTACGAGCAGTACTTC. This gives the protein CASRPSGTNYEQYF.

The chain carries TRBV6-6 and TRBJ1-1, with a tentative D call TRBD1 (6 bases). V lost 10 bases, J lost 2 bases, and 14 bases lay in between. The CDR3 contains 13 residues. Germline assignment: CDR1 MNHNY and CDR2 SVGAGI (reference sequence). CDR3 loop: CATADRSNTEAFF. The CDR3 DNA follows: TGTGCCACCGCGGACAGATCAAACACTGAAGCTTTCTTT.

The chain has TRBV9 and TRBJ2-7, with 7 bases aligning to TRBD2. In germline, CDR1 is SGDLS, CDR2 YYNGEE. The CDR3 is 19 residues long. After removal of 4 bases from V and 0 bases from J, the junction contained 19 bases not matched to a gene. CDR3: CASSPHGLDGRIGSYEQYF. For the CDR3, the DNA is TGTGCCAGCAGCCCCCACGGACTAGACGGACGAATCGGCTCCTACGAGCAGTACTTC.

The chain uses TRBV7-9 and TRBJ1-2; D unclear. Trimming cost V 1 base and J 0 bases, with 6 bases left between them. CDR3 length: 14 amino acids. The germline gives CDR1 SEHNR, CDR2 FQNEAQ (reference sequence). The CDR3: CASSLELANYGYTF. The CDR3 region has the DNA TGTGCCAGCAGCTTAGAGCTCGCTAACTATGGCTACACCTTC.

This clone occurred a few times. The J gene is TRBJ1-1, the V gene TRBV19, with TRBD1 matching 8 bases. The CDR3 totals 17 residues. Germline V gene data show CDR1 as LNHDA and CDR2 as SQIVND (reference sequence). After removal of 2 bases from V and 1 base from J, the junction contained 9 bases not matched to a gene. The CDR3 region is CASSITGGTLRNTEAFF. As DNA, the CDR3 is TGTGCCAGTAGTATAACAGGGGGTACGTTAAGGAACACTGAAGCTTTCTTT.

The chain uses TRBV5-1 and TRBJ2-1; 13 bases agree with TRBD2. CDR3 length equals 18 residues. Trimming removed 4 bases from V and 2 bases from J; junction bases left unmatched: 9. CDR1 is SGHRS, CDR2 YFSETQ, per germline. CDR3: CASSTNPGLAGPYNEQFF. The CDR3 bases are TGCGCCAGCAGCACAAACCCGGGACTAGCGGGACCCTACAATGAGCAGTTCTTC.

This chain uses TRBV9 with TRBJ2-7; D gene unclear. This CDR3 spans 15 amino acids. V lost 0 bases, J lost 0 bases, and 10 bases lay in between. From germline, CDR1 is SGDLS and CDR2 YYNGEE. The CDR3 coding sequence is TGTGCCAGCAGCGTAGGGGCCGGCGACTCCTACGAGCAGTACTTC. Translated: CASSVGAGDSYEQYF.

This clone was found a few times. The genes are TRBV6-1 and TRBJ2-1, with 11 nucleotides matching TRBD2. The germline V gene has CDR1 MNHNS and CDR2 SASEGT. This CDR3 comprises 12 residues. Trimming took 5 bases from V and 10 from J; bases not matched to a gene: 1. CDR3 sequence: CASSLAGGEQFF. The CDR3 coding sequence is TGTGCCAGCAGTCTAGCGGGAGGAGAGCAGTTCTTC.

This chain connects TRBV19 to TRBJ1-1; TRBD1 might be the D (5 bases). Trimming removed 9 bases at V and 5 bases at J, with 19 bases between. The V gene's germline CDR1 is LNHDA and CDR2 SQIVND (reference sequence). This CDR3 contains 14 residues. The CDR3 bases are TGTGCCAGCCGATTCCGGGCGGAGGGGACTGAAGCTTTCTTT. Translated: CASRFRAEGTEAFF.

This clone was observed a handful of times. This sequence joins TRBV11-2 and TRBJ1-2, with D uncertain. The CDR3 totals 12 residues. V was cut by 4 bases and J by 4 bases, with 7 bases left in between. CDR1 and CDR2 (germline): SGHAT, FQNNGV. The CDR3 is CASSSRFYGYTF. DNA of the CDR3: TGTGCCAGCAGCTCCAGGTTCTATGGCTACACCTTC.

This clone was found once. The same CDR3 can be traced to other DNA sequences in this sample. J is TRBJ1-5 and V is TRBV19; a weak D match, TRBD1 (6 bases). Trimming shortened V by 1 base and J by 1 base, and 8 bases separated the two germline ends. This CDR3 contains 15 residues. Germline CDR1 and CDR2: LNHDA and SQIVND (reference sequence). The CDR3 sequence: CASSIGQVSNQPQHF. DNA of the CDR3: TGTGCCAGTAGTATAGGACAGGTCAGCAATCAGCCCCAGCATTTT.

V and J are TRBV4-1 and TRBJ2-2; 7 bases are shared with TRBD2. This CDR3 spans 16 amino acids. Germline lookup yields CDR1 MGHRA and CDR2 YSYEKL. Trimming cost V 1 base and J 3 bases; bases outside gene matches: 5. The CDR3 here is CASSQGAGVDTGELFF. Written as DNA, the CDR3 is TGCGCCAGCAGCCAAGGGGCGGGGGTCGACACCGGGGAGCTGTTTTTT.

J is TRBJ1-2 and V is TRBV29-1; the D is unclear. The CDR3 has 13 amino acids. Trimming cost V 0 bases and J 8 bases, with 13 bases left between them. The germline gives CDR1 SQVTM, CDR2 ANQGSEA. Here the CDR3 DNA reads TGCAGCGTTGAAGATGGGCGCCCTGGAGGCTACACCTTC. Its protein is CSVEDGRPGGYTF.

This chain connects TRBV5-1 to TRBJ2-7; 7 bases fit TRBD2. Germline loops: CDR1 SGHRS, CDR2 YFSETQ. This CDR3 is built from 13 residues. With V trimmed by 7 bases and J by 3 bases, 7 bases remained unmatched. The CDR3 DNA reads as TGCGCCAGCGGACCTGGGGGGGGCTACGAGCAGTACTTC. Translation gives CASGPGGGYEQYF.

The J gene is TRBJ2-5, the V gene TRBV13, with 9 bases identical to TRBD1. Germline V lookup: CDR1 PRHDT, CDR2 FYEKMQ (reference sequence). The V segment lost 7 bases and the J segment 6 bases; nucleotides outside the gene matches: 6. CDR3 size: 13 residues. CDR3 nucleotide sequence: TGTGCCAGCAACCACGACAGGGGGAAGACCCAGTACTTC. It translates to CASNHDRGKTQYF.

This chain links TRBV9 with TRBJ1-2; the match to TRBD1 covers 9 bases. This CDR3 spans 15 amino acids. Trimming removed 0 bases from V and 2 bases from J; junction bases left unmatched: 2. The V gene's germline CDR1 is SGDLS and CDR2 YYNGEE. CDR3 protein: CASSVGGTGNYGYTF. The CDR3 nucleotides read TGTGCCAGCAGCGTAGGGGGGACAGGGAACTATGGCTACACCTTC.

The genes are TRBV5-1 and TRBJ2-7; D gene unclear. This CDR3 is 12 amino acids long. Trimming removed 1 base at V and 3 bases at J, with 5 bases between. Per germline, CDR1 SGHRS and CDR2 YFSETQ. The CDR3 here is CASSLTDYEQYF. The CDR3, as DNA: TGCGCCAGCAGCTTGACAGACTACGAGCAGTACTTC. Looking up the rest from reference TRBV5-1 and TRBJ2-7 gives the full variable domain: KAGVTQTPRYLIKTRGQQVTLSCSPISGHRSVSWYQQTPGQGLQFLFEYFSETQRNKGNFPGRFSGRQFSNSRSEMNVSTLELGDSALYLCASSLTDYEQYFGPGTRLTVT.

Points on this clone: Other DNA sequences in this sample translate to the same CDR3. J is TRBJ1-6 and V is TRBV6-6, with a weak D call TRBD1 (5 bases). Trimming removed 5 bases from V and 10 bases from J, with 18 bases in between. Germline-derived CDR1 and CDR2 are MNHNY and SVGAGI (reference sequence). The CDR3 is made up of 15 amino acids. The DNA for the CDR3 is TGTGCCAGCAGTCCTCCAGCAGGGAGGACCTCACCCCTCCACTTT. This codes for CASSPPAGRTSPLHF.

In its sample, this clone was seen a few times. The V gene is TRBV5-4, the J gene TRBJ1-1; tentative D call: TRBD1 (6 bases). Germline lookup yields CDR1 SGHNT and CDR2 YYREEE (reference sequence). The CDR3 length is 12 residues. The germline V and J ends were trimmed by 4 bases and 11 bases, with 15 bases remaining between them. The CDR3 DNA sequence: TGTGCCAGCAGCATACAGGGTTTGGTTGCTTTCTTT. It translates to CASSIQGLVAFF.

The chain has TRBV7-3 and TRBJ1-1; TRBD1 agrees at 9 bases. The junction had 2 bases not matched to a gene; V was cut back by 2 bases and J by 7 bases. The V gene's germline CDR1 is SGHTA and CDR2 FQGTGA. This CDR3 is built from 13 residues. CDR3 sequence reads: CASSLDRGGEAFF. The CDR3 DNA reads as TGTGCCAGCAGCTTAGACAGGGGGGGTGAAGCTTTCTTT.

V usage is TRBV5-8 and J usage is TRBJ2-7; D perhaps matches TRBD2 (5 bases). V was cut by 1 base and J by 2 bases, with 16 bases left in between. The germline V gene has CDR1 SGHTS and CDR2 YDEGEE. This CDR3 is 16 amino acids long. CDR3 loop: CASSLIYPSHPYEQYF. As DNA, the CDR3 is TGTGCCAGCAGCTTGATTTATCCTAGCCACCCCTACGAGCAGTACTTC.

The chain joins TRBV9 to TRBJ1-2, with D hard to call. Germline-derived CDR1 and CDR2 are SGDLS and YYNGEE. V lost 3 bases to trimming and J lost 7 bases, with 7 bases between them. This CDR3 spans 11 amino acids. Here the CDR3 reads CASSGGGGYTF. CDR3 coding DNA: TGTGCCAGCAGCGGAGGAGGTGGCTACACCTTC. Together with reference TRBV9 and TRBJ1-2, the CDR3 gives the full variable domain: DSGVTQTPKHLITATGQRVTLRCSPRSGDLSVYWYQQSLDQGLQFLIQYYNGEERAKGNILERFSAQQFPDLHSELNLSSLELGDSALYFCASSGGGGYTFGSGTRLTVV.

This chain links TRBV7-6 with TRBJ2-1; D gene ambiguous. This CDR3 has 13 residues. CDR1 is SGHVS, CDR2 FNYEAQ, per germline. V dropped 0 bases and J dropped 5 bases, with 5 bases sitting between them. CDR3 loop: CASSLAQNNEQFF. CDR3 nucleotides: TGTGCCAGCAGCTTAGCACAGAACAATGAGCAGTTCTTC.

This chain connects TRBV7-3 to TRBJ2-3; 9 nucleotides match TRBD2. Germline assignment: CDR1 SGHTA and CDR2 FQGTGA. The CDR3 extends over 15 amino acids. The V gene end was trimmed by 3 bases and the J gene end by 4 bases; junction bases not matched to a gene: 5. DNA for the CDR3: TGTGCCAGCAGCTTCTTTAGCGGGAGCTCAGATACGCAGTATTTT. This codes for CASSFFSGSSDTQYF.

This clone has a handful of counts. The V and J genes are TRBV7-2 and TRBJ1-1; 7 bases are shared with TRBD1. The CDR3 spans 14 residues. Germline assignment: CDR1 SGHTA and CDR2 FQGNSA. V was pared by 1 base and J by 11 bases, with 10 bases of the junction left unmatched. CDR3 sequence: CASSLGPEGAGAFF. In DNA form, the CDR3 reads TGTGCCAGCAGCTTAGGCCCGGAGGGGGCGGGGGCTTTCTTT.

V and J are TRBV19 and TRBJ2-3; D is undetermined. This CDR3 has 11 residues. Per the germline V gene, CDR1 is LNHDA and CDR2 is SQIVND (reference sequence). V was clipped by 5 bases and J by 4 bases, with 4 bases between them. The CDR3 protein is CASSVSDTQYF. In nucleotides, the CDR3 is TGTGCCAGTAGTGTCTCAGATACGCAGTATTTT.

There are a few counts of this clone. V gene TRBV19 combines with J gene TRBJ1-2; D is possibly TRBD1 (5 bases). Germline V gene sequence: CDR1 LNHDA, CDR2 SQIVND (reference sequence). V was pared by 2 bases and J by 2 bases, with 9 bases between. The CDR3 spans 14 residues. CDR3 bases: TGTGCCAGTAGTATATCGAGACAGAACTATGGCTACACCTTC. Amino acids: CASSISRQNYGYTF.